What follows is one T cell receptor (beta chain) and its context. If patients had autoimmune disease history or systemic immunosuppression, they were excluded. TCRdb's copy holds only in-frame clones and misses some; the assay was immunoSEQ multiplex PCR. The sample carries approximately 80,000 clones, roughly 85% recorded once. The CDR3 length is 17 residues. Trimming removed 0 bases from V and 0 bases from J, with 15 bases in between. The germline V gene encodes CDR1 SGHRS and CDR2 YFSETQ. The data stem from a study of OX40 agonist ivuxolimab in advanced cancers. Turning to the study itself: The dose-escalation group included hepatocellular carcinoma, melanoma, renal cell carcinoma and head and neck cancer.

The specimen was CD4+ or CD8+ T cells sorted from blood, collected in a trial of the OX40 agonist ivuxolimab. The chain couples TRBV5-1 to TRBJ1-1; possibly TRBD1 for D (5 bases). The sequence came from an adult with an advanced solid tumor such as melanoma, head and neck, liver or kidney cancer. In DNA form, the CDR3 reads TGCGCCAGCAGCTTGGAAGGGGCGCCTCTCATGAACACTGAAGCTTTCTTT. Its protein is CASSLEGAPLMNTEAFF.